The rows below give T cell receptor beta chains drawn from one sample of a study of blood T cell repertoires in COVID-19. The table came from immunoSEQ multiplex PCR; TCRdb's copy has only in-frame clones and leaves some out. Counted here are 100,000 to 150,000 clones, about 90% occurring once; the ten biggest clones make up about 2.5%. The sequenced sample was peripheral blood. The receptor set was obtained from a man aged 50 to 60 with active COVID-19. Each CDR3 is given with its conserved first and last residue. The D gene is left open where the match is weak. Rows may omit the clone size; those that give it use once, few, many or a size class.

v_gene	abundance	d_gene	j_gene	CDR3aa	CDR3nt
TRBV12-3/TRBV12-4	few	-	TRBJ2-7	CASSLHYEQYF	TGTGCCAGCAGTTTACACTACGAGCAGTACTTC
TRBV7-2	-	-	TRBJ1-1	CASSLALITSEAFF	TGTGCCAGCAGCTTAGCGCTTATTACTTCGGAAGCTTTCTTT
TRBV10-3	-	TRBD1	TRBJ1-5	CAISDDRGGYQPQHF	TGTGCCATCAGTGACGACAGGGGAGGTTATCAGCCCCAGCATTTT
TRBV6-5	-	-	TRBJ2-3	CASSRARGGTDTQYF	TGTGCCAGCAGTCGGGCCAGGGGAGGCACAGATACGCAGTATTTT
TRBV5-1	-	TRBD1	TRBJ2-2	CASSSLQGSGELFF	TGCGCCAGCAGCTCCTTACAGGGGTCCGGGGAGCTGTTTTTT
TRBV14	-	-	TRBJ2-3	CASSLSGFGTDTQYF	TGTGCCAGCAGCCTTTCGGGATTTGGAACAGATACGCAGTATTTT
TRBV7-2	once	TRBD1	TRBJ2-3	CASSLRGQGGDTQYF	TGTGCCAGCAGCTTGCGGGGACAGGGGGGAGATACGCAGTATTTT
TRBV5-1	-	TRBD1	TRBJ2-7	CASSYGQGAYEQYF	TGCGCCAGCAGTTATGGACAGGGGGCGTACGAGCAGTACTTC
TRBV5-4	-	-	TRBJ1-1	CASSSPGLMNTEAFF	TGTGCCAGCAGCAGCCCGGGTCTTATGAACACTGAAGCTTTCTTT
TRBV30	-	-	TRBJ1-3	CAWKPSGNTIYF	TGTGCCTGGAAGCCCTCTGGAAACACCATATATTTT
TRBV5-8	few	-	TRBJ2-2	CASGGQNTGELFF	TGTGCCAGCGGGGGACAGAACACCGGGGAGCTGTTTTTT
TRBV12-5	-	-	TRBJ1-5	CASGEGLAGQPQHF	TGTGCTAGTGGTGAGGGCCTTGCGGGTCAGCCCCAGCATTTT
TRBV7-9	once	TRBD2	TRBJ2-3	CASSSNLIAGGTQYF	TGTGCCAGCAGCTCCAACCTAATAGCGGGGGGTACGCAGTATTTT
TRBV14	-	TRBD1	TRBJ1-6	CASSEGTAVLPLHF	TGTGCCAGCAGTGAAGGGACAGCCGTATTACCCCTCCACTTT
TRBV6-2/TRBV6-3	-	-	TRBJ2-2	CASSYFPGGTTGELFF	TGTGCCAGCAGTTACTTCCCCGGCGGGACCACCGGGGAGCTGTTTTTT
TRBV11-3	-	-	TRBJ1-1	CASSLNDRPAFF	TGTGCCAGCAGCTTAAATGACAGGCCAGCTTTCTTT
TRBV12-3/TRBV12-4	few	-	TRBJ2-5	CASSRDRQETQYF	TGTGCCAGCAGTCGAGACAGGCAAGAGACCCAGTACTTC
TRBV29-1	-	-	TRBJ1-1	CSVEGRMNTEAFF	TGCAGCGTTGAGGGGCGGATGAACACTGAAGCTTTCTTT
TRBV28	few	TRBD1	TRBJ1-6	CASSLRTGITRSPLHF	TGTGCCAGCAGTTTAAGGACAGGGATTACGCGTTCACCCCTCCACTTT
TRBV19	-	TRBD1	TRBJ1-1	CASSIHRTGGTEAFF	TGTGCCAGTAGTATACACAGGACAGGAGGGACTGAAGCTTTCTTT
TRBV6-5	-	TRBD1	TRBJ1-5	CASSFNRGLDQPQHF	TGTGCCAGCAGTTTCAACAGGGGGCTGGATCAGCCCCAGCATTTT
TRBV15	-	TRBD1	TRBJ2-7	CATSPRTGTYEQYF	TGTGCCACCAGCCCGCGGACAGGGACTTACGAGCAGTACTTC
TRBV5-1	-	TRBD1	TRBJ1-1	CASKPPGGLNTEAFF	TGCGCCAGCAAACCTCCAGGGGGCCTGAACACTGAAGCTTTCTTT
TRBV11-2	-	-	TRBJ1-2	CASSPRGIYGYTF	TGTGCCAGCAGCCCCCGCGGGATTTATGGCTACACCTTC
TRBV7-6	-	TRBD1	TRBJ2-1	CASSLQTGVSSYNEQFF	TGTGCCAGCAGCTTACAGACAGGGGTGAGCTCCTACAATGAGCAGTTCTTC
TRBV27	few	TRBD1	TRBJ2-7	CASSSTGGVREQYF	TGTGCCAGCAGTTCGACAGGGGGCGTGAGGGAGCAGTACTTC
TRBV7-2	-	-	TRBJ2-5	CASSLASGRETQYF	TGTGCCAGCAGCTTAGCTAGCGGCCGAGAGACCCAGTACTTC
TRBV10-3	-	TRBD2	TRBJ2-7	CAISEGRGGAYEQYF	TGTGCCATCAGTGAGGGGCGGGGAGGGGCCTACGAGCAGTACTTC
TRBV11-1	-	TRBD2	TRBJ2-3	CASSLQRGGSTDTQYF	TGTGCCAGCAGCTTACAGCGGGGGGGTAGCACAGATACGCAGTATTTT
TRBV21-1	-	-	TRBJ1-4	CASNGQGATNEKLFF	TGTGCCAGCAACGGACAGGGCGCAACTAATGAAAAACTGTTTTTT
TRBV5-6	-	-	TRBJ2-5	CASSQTATGYETQYF	TGTGCCAGCAGCCAAACAGCGACGGGGTATGAGACCCAGTACTTC
TRBV6-1	-	TRBD2	TRBJ2-7	CASSEARWIRTSGSYEQYF	TGTGCCAGCAGTGAAGCGCGGTGGATTAGGACTAGCGGCTCCTACGAGCAGTACTTC
TRBV7-6	-	-	TRBJ2-1	CASSLSHREQFF	TGTGCCAGCAGCTTGAGTCATCGTGAGCAGTTCTTC
TRBV27	-	TRBD1	TRBJ2-1	CASHNPGQNPYEQFF	TGTGCCAGTCATAACCCGGGACAGAATCCCTATGAGCAGTTCTTC
TRBV12-5	-	-	TRBJ1-1	CASGLVLAAFTEAFF	TGTGCTAGTGGTTTGGTACTGGCGGCCTTTACTGAAGCTTTCTTT
TRBV5-1	-	TRBD1	TRBJ2-3	CASSLAGTGGPADTQYF	TGCGCCAGCAGCTTGGCCGGGACAGGGGGTCCGGCAGATACGCAGTATTTT
TRBV9	-	-	TRBJ1-6	CASSADSYNSPLHF	TGTGCCAGCAGCGCGGACAGCTATAATTCACCCCTCCACTTT
TRBV5-6	-	-	TRBJ1-4	CASSFKSSGANEKLFF	TGTGCCAGCAGTTTTAAGTCCTCAGGTGCTAATGAAAAACTGTTTTTT
TRBV5-4	few	TRBD1	TRBJ1-1	CASSSAGTGNTEAFF	TGTGCCAGCAGCTCCGCCGGGACAGGGAACACTGAAGCTTTCTTT
TRBV9	-	-	TRBJ1-2	CASSVSGSGVEGYTF	TGTGCCAGCAGCGTAAGTGGAAGCGGGGTGGAGGGCTACACCTTC
TRBV18	-	TRBD2	TRBJ2-7	CASSPQAGYEQYF	TGTGCCAGCTCACCCCAAGCGGGATACGAGCAGTACTTC
TRBV5-1	-	-	TRBJ1-3	CASSSGELGNTIYF	TGCGCCAGCAGCTCGGGAGAGCTCGGAAACACCATATATTTT
TRBV15	-	-	TRBJ2-6	CATSRSGGGNSGANVLTF	TGTGCCACCAGCCGCTCTGGGGGGGGCAACTCTGGGGCCAACGTCCTGACTTTC
TRBV15	-	-	TRBJ1-4	CATSRDLTRGLIEKLFF	TGTGCCACCAGCAGAGACTTAACGAGGGGGTTGATTGAAAAACTGTTTTTT
TRBV4-2	-	-	TRBJ2-2	CASSRGTASNTGELFF	TGTGCCAGCAGCCGCGGGACAGCCTCTAACACCGGGGAGCTGTTTTTT
TRBV2	few	-	TRBJ1-5	CASSEGVGGPQPQHF	TGTGCCAGCAGTGAAGGAGTTGGGGGCCCACAGCCCCAGCATTTT
TRBV5-1	-	TRBD2	TRBJ2-3	CASSLARTSGEVADTQYF	TGCGCCAGCAGCTTGGCTCGGACTAGCGGGGAAGTCGCGGATACGCAGTATTTT
TRBV9	-	TRBD1	TRBJ1-1	CASTPGQANTEAFF	TGTGCCAGCACCCCTGGACAGGCGAACACTGAAGCTTTCTTT